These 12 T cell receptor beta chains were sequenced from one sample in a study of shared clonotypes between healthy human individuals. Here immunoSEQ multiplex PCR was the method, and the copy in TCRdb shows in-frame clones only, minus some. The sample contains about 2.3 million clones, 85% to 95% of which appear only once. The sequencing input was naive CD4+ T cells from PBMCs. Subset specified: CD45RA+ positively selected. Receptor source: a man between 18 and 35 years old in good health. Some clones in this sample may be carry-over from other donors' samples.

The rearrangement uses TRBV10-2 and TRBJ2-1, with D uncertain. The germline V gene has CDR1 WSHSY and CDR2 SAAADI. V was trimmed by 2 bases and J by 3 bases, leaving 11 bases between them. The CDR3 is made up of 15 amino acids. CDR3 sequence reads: CASSERRDYYNEQFF. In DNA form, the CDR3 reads TGCGCCAGCAGTGAGAGGAGAGATTACTACAATGAGCAGTTCTTC.

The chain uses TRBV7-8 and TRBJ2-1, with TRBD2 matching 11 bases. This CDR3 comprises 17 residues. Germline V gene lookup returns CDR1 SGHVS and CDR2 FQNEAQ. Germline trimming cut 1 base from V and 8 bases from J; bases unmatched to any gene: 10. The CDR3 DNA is TGTGCCAGCAGCTTAGGATTGGGGACTAGCGGATTCTATGAGCAGTTCTTC. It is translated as CASSLGLGTSGFYEQFF.

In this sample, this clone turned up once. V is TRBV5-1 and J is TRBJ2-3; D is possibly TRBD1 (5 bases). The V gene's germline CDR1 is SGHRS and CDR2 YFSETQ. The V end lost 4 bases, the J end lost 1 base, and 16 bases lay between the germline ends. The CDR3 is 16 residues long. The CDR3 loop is CASSGAYRSRTDTQYF. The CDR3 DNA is TGCGCCAGCAGCGGGGCCTACAGGTCTCGCACAGATACGCAGTATTTT.

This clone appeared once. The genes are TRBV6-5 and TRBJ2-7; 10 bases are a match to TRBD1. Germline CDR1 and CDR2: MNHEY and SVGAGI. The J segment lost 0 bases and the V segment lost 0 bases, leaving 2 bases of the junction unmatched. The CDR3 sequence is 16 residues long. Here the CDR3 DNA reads TGTGCCAGCAGTTACTCCGGGACAGGGGCCTCCTACGAGCAGTACTTC. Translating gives CASSYSGTGASYEQYF.

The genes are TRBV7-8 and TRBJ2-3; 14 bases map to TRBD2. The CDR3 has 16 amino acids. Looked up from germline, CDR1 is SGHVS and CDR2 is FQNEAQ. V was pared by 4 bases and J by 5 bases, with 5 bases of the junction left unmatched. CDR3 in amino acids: CASSSGLAGVLDTQYF. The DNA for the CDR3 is TGTGCCAGCAGCTCGGGACTAGCGGGAGTTCTAGATACGCAGTATTTT.

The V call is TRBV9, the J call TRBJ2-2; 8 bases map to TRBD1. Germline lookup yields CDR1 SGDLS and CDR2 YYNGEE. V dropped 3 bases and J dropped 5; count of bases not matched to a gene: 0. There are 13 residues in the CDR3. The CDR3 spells CASSGTGTGELFF. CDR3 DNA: TGTGCCAGCAGCGGGACAGGGACCGGGGAGCTGTTTTTT. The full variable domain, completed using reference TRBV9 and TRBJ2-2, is DSGVTQTPKHLITATGQRVTLRCSPRSGDLSVYWYQQSLDQGLQFLIQYYNGEERAKGNILERFSAQQFPDLHSELNLSSLELGDSALYFCASSGTGTGELFFGEGSRLTVL.

Here the CDR3 reads CASSPATGTGYEQYF. CDR3 DNA: TGTGCCAGCTCACCCGCGACAGGGACCGGATACGAGCAGTACTTC. The chain joins TRBV18 to TRBJ2-7, with 7 nucleotides matching TRBD1. Germline assignment: CDR1 KGHSH and CDR2 LQKENI. Trimming at V came to 3 bases and at J to 4 bases, leaving 9 bases not matched to a gene. The CDR3 extends over 15 amino acids.

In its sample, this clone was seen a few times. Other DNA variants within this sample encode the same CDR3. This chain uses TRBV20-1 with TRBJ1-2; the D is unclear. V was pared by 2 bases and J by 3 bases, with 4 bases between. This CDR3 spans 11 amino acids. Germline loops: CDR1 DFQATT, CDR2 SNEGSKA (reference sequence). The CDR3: CSARQDYGYTF. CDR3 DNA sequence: TGCAGTGCTAGACAGGACTATGGCTACACCTTC.

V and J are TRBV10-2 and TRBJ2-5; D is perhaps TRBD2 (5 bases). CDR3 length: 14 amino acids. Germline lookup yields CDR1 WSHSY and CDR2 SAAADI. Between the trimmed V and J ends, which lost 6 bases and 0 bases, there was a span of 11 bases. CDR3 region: CASSATTYQETQYF. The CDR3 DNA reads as TGCGCCAGCAGCGCGACTACTTACCAAGAGACCCAGTACTTC.

The CDR3 loop is CAISESAPTSGSEQYF. The CDR3 coding sequence is TGTGCCATCAGTGAGTCGGCCCCTACATCGGGGAGCGAGCAGTACTTC. The rearrangement links TRBV10-3 to TRBJ2-7, with a possible D match to TRBD2 (5 bases). Trimming took off 0 bases at V and 6 bases at J, with 18 bases between the two ends. This CDR3 spans 16 amino acids. Germline V gene data show CDR1 as ENHRY and CDR2 as SYGVKD.

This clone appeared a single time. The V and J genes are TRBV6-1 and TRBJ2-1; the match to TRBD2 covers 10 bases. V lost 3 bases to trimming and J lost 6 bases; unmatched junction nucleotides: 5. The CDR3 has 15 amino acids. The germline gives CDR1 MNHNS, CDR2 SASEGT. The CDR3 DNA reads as TGTGCCAGCAGTGATCGGCTAGCGGGAGTCAATGAGCAGTTCTTC. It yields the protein CASSDRLAGVNEQFF.

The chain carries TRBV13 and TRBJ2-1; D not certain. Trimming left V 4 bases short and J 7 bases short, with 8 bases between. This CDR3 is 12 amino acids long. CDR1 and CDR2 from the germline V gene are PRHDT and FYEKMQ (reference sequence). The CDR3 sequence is CASSSGGNEQFF. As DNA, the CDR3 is TGTGCCAGCAGCTCCGGTGGGAATGAGCAGTTCTTC.